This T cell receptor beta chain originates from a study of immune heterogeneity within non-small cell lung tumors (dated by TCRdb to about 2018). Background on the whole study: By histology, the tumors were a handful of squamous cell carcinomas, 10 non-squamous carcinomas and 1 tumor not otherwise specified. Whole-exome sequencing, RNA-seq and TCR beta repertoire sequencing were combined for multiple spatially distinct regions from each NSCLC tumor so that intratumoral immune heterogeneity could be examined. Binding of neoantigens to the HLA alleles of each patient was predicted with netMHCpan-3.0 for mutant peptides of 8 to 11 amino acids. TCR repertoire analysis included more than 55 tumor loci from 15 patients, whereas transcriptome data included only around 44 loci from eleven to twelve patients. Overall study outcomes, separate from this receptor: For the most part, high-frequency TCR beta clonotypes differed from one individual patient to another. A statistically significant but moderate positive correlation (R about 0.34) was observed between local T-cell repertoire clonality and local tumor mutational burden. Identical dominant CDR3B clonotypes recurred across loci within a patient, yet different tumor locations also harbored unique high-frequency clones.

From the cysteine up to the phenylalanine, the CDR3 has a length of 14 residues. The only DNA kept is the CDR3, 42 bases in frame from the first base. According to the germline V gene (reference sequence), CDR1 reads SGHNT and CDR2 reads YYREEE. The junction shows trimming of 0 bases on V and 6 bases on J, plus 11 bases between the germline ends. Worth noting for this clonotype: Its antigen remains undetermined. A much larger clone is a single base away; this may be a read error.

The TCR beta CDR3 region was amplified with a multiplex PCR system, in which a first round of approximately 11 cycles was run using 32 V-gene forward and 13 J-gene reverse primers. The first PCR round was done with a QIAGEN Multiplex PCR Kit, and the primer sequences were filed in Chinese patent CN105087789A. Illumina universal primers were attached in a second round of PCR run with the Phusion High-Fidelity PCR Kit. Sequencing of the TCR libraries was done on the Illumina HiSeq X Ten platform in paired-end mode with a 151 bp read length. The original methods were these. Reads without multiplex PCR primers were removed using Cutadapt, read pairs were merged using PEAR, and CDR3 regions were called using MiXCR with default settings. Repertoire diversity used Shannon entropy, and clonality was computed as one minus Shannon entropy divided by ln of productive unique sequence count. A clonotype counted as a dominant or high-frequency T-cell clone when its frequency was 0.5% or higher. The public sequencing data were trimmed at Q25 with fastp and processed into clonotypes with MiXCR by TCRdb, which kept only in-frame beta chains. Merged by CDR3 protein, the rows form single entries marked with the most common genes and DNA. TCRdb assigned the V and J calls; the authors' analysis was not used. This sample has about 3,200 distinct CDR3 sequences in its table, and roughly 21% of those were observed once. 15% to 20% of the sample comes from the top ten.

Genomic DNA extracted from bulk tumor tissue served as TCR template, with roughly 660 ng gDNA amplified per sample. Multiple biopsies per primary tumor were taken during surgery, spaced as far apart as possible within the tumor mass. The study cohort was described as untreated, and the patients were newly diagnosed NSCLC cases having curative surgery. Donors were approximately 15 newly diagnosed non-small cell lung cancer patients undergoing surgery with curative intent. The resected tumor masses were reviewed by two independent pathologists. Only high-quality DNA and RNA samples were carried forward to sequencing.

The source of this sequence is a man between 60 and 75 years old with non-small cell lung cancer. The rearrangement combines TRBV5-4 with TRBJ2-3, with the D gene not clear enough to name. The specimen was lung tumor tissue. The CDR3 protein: CASSLEVAQDTQYF. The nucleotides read TGTGCCAGCAGCTTGGAAGTAGCCCAGGATACGCAGTATTTT.